These 25 T cell receptor beta chains share one sample of origin, sequenced in a study of CD8+ T cells in alopecia areata. Stated treatment: oral pan-JAK inhibitor, 5-10 mg twice daily. The sequencing template was cDNA reverse transcribed from extracted RNA. Sequencing was performed with immunoSEQ multiplex PCR; in TCRdb, only in-frame clones are kept and a portion is missing. The sample has 180,000 or so clones, 58% seen once. Sequenced material: CD4+ T cells sorted from blood, taken at week 24, from a patient treated with tofacitinib. These receptors were collected from a human donor with alopecia areata.

In its sample, this clone was seen once. The chain recombines TRBV7-3 with TRBJ1-1, with 7 bases lining up with TRBD1. Trimming took 5 bases from V and 5 from J; bases not matched to a gene: 5. Germline assignment: CDR1 SGHTA and CDR2 FQGTGA. The CDR3 contains 13 residues. In DNA, the CDR3 is TGTGCCAGCAGCCAGGGGGGGAAGACTGAAGCTTTCTTT. It translates to CASSQGGKTEAFF.

This chain joins TRBV7-9 and TRBJ2-2; no clear D. Looked up from germline, CDR1 is SEHNR and CDR2 is FQNEAQ (reference sequence). The CDR3 has 14 residues. Trimming cost V 2 bases and J 5 bases, with 9 bases left between them. The CDR3 bases are TGTGCCAGCAGCTTACAGTTCGGGACCGGGGAGCTGTTTTTT. Residues: CASSLQFGTGELFF.

The chain has TRBV7-9 and TRBJ2-7; D is uncertain. Germline CDR1 and CDR2: SEHNR and FQNEAQ (reference sequence). V was shortened by 1 base and J by 1 base, with 11 bases between the two germline ends. This CDR3 spans 15 amino acids. The CDR3 region has the DNA TGTGCCAGCAGCTTAGATGGAGTGGGTTCCTACGAGCAGTACTTC. Translation gives CASSLDGVGSYEQYF. The whole variable domain, remainder taken from reference TRBV7-9 and TRBJ2-7, is DTGVSQNPRHKITKRGQNVTFRCDPISEHNRLYWYRQTLGQGPEFLTYFQNEAQLEKSRLLSDRFSAERPKGSFSTLEIQRTEQGDSAMYLCASSLDGVGSYEQYFGPGTRLTVT.

CDR3 sequence: CASSLAGLMDTGELFF. In nucleotides, the CDR3 is TGCGCCAGCAGCTTGGCTGGATTAATGGACACCGGGGAGCTGTTTTTT. The J gene is TRBJ2-2, the V gene TRBV5-1; no clear D gene. This CDR3 has 16 residues. CDR1 and CDR2 from the germline V gene are SGHRS and YFSETQ. The V end lost 0 bases, the J end lost 3 bases, and 12 bases lay between the germline ends.

This chain joins TRBV5-1 and TRBJ1-1; perhaps TRBD1 as D (6 bases). Germline CDR1 and CDR2: SGHRS and YFSETQ. Trimming removed 2 bases from V and 5 bases from J, with 13 bases in between. The CDR3 length is 14 residues. The DNA for the CDR3 is TGCGCCAGCAGCTTTGGGGGCAGAGGAACTGAAGCTTTCTTT. Protein product: CASSFGGRGTEAFF.

This clone was counted only a few times. This CDR3 is CAWTGERSYEQYF. CDR3 in DNA: TGTGCCTGGACGGGTGAGCGGAGCTACGAGCAGTACTTC. The chain recombines TRBV30 with TRBJ2-7; D possibly corresponds to TRBD2 (5 bases). Between the trimmed V and J ends, which lost 4 bases and 3 bases, there was a span of 13 bases. CDR1 is GTSNPN and CDR2 is SVGIG in the germline V gene (reference sequence). The CDR3 sequence is 13 residues long.

J is TRBJ1-5 and V is TRBV4-3; tentatively, D is TRBD1 (6 bases). V lost 2 bases and J lost 0, with 17 bases in between. Germline V lookup: CDR1 LGHNA, CDR2 YSLEER. The CDR3 extends over 18 amino acids. The CDR3 is CASSQRAGEIGSNQPQHF. Here the CDR3 DNA reads TGCGCCAGCAGCCAAAGGGCAGGGGAGATCGGTAGCAATCAGCCCCAGCATTTT.

The rearrangement uses TRBV7-9 and TRBJ2-5; D is ambiguous. Germline V gene lookup returns CDR1 SEHNR and CDR2 FQNEAQ (reference sequence). CDR3 length: 12 residues. V gave up 3 bases and J gave up 3 bases, with 5 bases separating them. CDR3 residues: CASSFQEETQYF. CDR3 bases: TGTGCCAGCAGCTTCCAGGAAGAGACCCAGTACTTC.

The V gene is TRBV30, the J gene TRBJ1-5; D gene uncertain. CDR3 length equals 13 residues. Germline-derived CDR1 and CDR2 are GTSNPN and SVGIG (reference sequence). Trimming pared 7 bases from V and 5 bases from J, leaving 15 bases between. The chain's CDR3 is CAFRTGPDQPQHF. CDR3 DNA sequence: TGTGCCTTTAGGACTGGCCCCGATCAGCCCCAGCATTTT.

The V and J genes are TRBV5-1 and TRBJ1-4; D ambiguous. The V end lost 1 base, the J end lost 2 bases, and 9 bases lay between the germline ends. The CDR3 length is 15 residues. Germline lookup yields CDR1 SGHRS and CDR2 YFSETQ. This chain's CDR3 is CASSLNVGTNEKLFF. The CDR3 DNA reads TGCGCCAGCAGCTTGAATGTGGGCACTAATGAAAAACTGTTTTTT.

The chain links TRBV23-1 to TRBJ2-5, with 8 positions matching TRBD1. The assigned J gene may be wrong: the sequence end matches TRBJ2-7 better. TRBV23-1 qualifies as an ORF whose function is uncertain. CDR3 length: 17 amino acids. In DNA form, the CDR3 reads TGCGCCAGCAGTCGCTTCAATCGGGACAGGAATGACTACGAGCAGTACTTC. Its protein product is CASSRFNRDRNDYEQYF.

The J gene is TRBJ1-2, the V gene TRBV27; tentative D call: TRBD1 (5 bases). V was trimmed by 5 bases and J by 5 bases, leaving 21 bases between them. CDR3 length equals 16 residues. Per germline, CDR1 MNHEY and CDR2 SMNVEV (reference sequence). In DNA form, the CDR3 reads TGTGCCAGCAGTCTTTCCCGTCGGGGGGTTGGATATGGCTACACCTTC. It specifies CASSLSRRGVGYGYTF.

The chain uses TRBV5-1 and TRBJ2-3; D is ambiguous. V was trimmed by 0 bases and J by 2 bases, leaving 10 bases between them. CDR1 is SGHRS and CDR2 is YFSETQ in the germline V gene. The length of the CDR3 is 15 residues. The CDR3 is CASSLERLNTDTQYF. CDR3 DNA: TGCGCCAGCAGCTTGGAGAGGTTGAACACAGATACGCAGTATTTT.

In its sample, this clone was seen a few times. The chain employs TRBV9 and TRBJ2-3; D is undetermined. The CDR3 is made up of 12 amino acids. The germline V and J ends were trimmed by 4 bases and 4 bases, with 7 bases remaining between them. Germline loops: CDR1 SGDLS, CDR2 YYNGEE. CDR3 DNA: TGTGCCAGCAGCCATGTCCCAGATACGCAGTATTTT. Amino acids: CASSHVPDTQYF.

V and J are TRBV7-3 and TRBJ2-5; possible D gene TRBD1, 5 bases. The V gene lost 2 bases and the J gene lost 5 bases, with 9 bases spanning the gap. The CDR3 loop spans 13 amino acids. Germline V gene sequence: CDR1 SGHTA, CDR2 FQGTGA. The CDR3 spells CASSLQGRETQYF. CDR3 sequence (DNA): TGTGCCAGCAGCTTACAGGGAAGGGAGACCCAGTACTTC.

V and J are TRBV6-5 and TRBJ2-3; D assignment may be TRBD1 or TRBD2 (6 bases each). Germline lookup yields CDR1 MNHEY and CDR2 SVGAGI. The CDR3 contains 13 residues. The V end lost 11 bases, the J end lost 2 bases, and 14 bases lay between the germline ends. The CDR3 DNA reads as TGTGCCGTAACGGGGGCGAACACAGATACGCAGTATTTT. Translating it yields CAVTGANTDTQYF.

The chain recombines TRBV7-9 with TRBJ1-2; TRBD1 matches at 9 bases. Germline CDR1 and CDR2: SEHNR and FQNEAQ (reference sequence). V trimming: 4 bases; J trimming: 7 bases; junction bases outside the gene matches: 4. This CDR3 has 13 residues. DNA of the CDR3: TGTGCCAGCAGCTCCGGGACAGGGAGTGGCTACACCTTC. This translates into CASSSGTGSGYTF.

This rearrangement joins TRBV15 to TRBJ2-4; TRBD2 agrees at 14 bases. V lost 2 bases, J lost 6 bases, and 9 bases stayed unmatched. The germline V gene has CDR1 LNHNV and CDR2 YYDKDF (reference sequence). CDR3 length: 18 residues. The CDR3 here is CATSRPGLAGVLGNIQYF. The DNA for the CDR3 is TGTGCCACCAGCAGACCGGGACTAGCGGGAGTTCTGGGAAACATTCAGTACTTC.

This clone was counted only a few times. This rearrangement joins TRBV30 to TRBJ1-5, with D unresolved. The CDR3 is 13 amino acids. Trimming took off 0 bases at V and 1 base at J, with 4 bases between the two ends. Per the germline V gene, CDR1 is GTSNPN and CDR2 is SVGIG (reference sequence). The CDR3 DNA reads as TGTGCCTGGAGTGTATTAAGCAATCAGCCCCAGCATTTT. Residues: CAWSVLSNQPQHF.

J is TRBJ2-5 and V is TRBV4-2, with 8 bases that match TRBD2. The V segment lost 3 bases and the J segment 1 base; nucleotides outside the gene matches: 4. This CDR3 is built from 15 residues. The germline V gene has CDR1 LGHNA and CDR2 YNFKEQ. CDR3 sequence reads: CASSQGGGIQETQYF. CDR3 in DNA: TGTGCCAGCAGCCAGGGCGGGGGGATCCAAGAGACCCAGTACTTC.

This clone appeared a few times. The chain couples TRBV7-2 to TRBJ2-3; 8 bases line up with TRBD2. V was pared by 2 bases and J by 0 bases, with 4 bases of the junction left unmatched. This CDR3 is built from 16 residues. Germline CDR1 SGHTA, CDR2 FQGNSA. The CDR3 nucleotides read TGTGCCAGCAGCTTAAACGGGGGGGCCAGCACAGATACGCAGTATTTT. Translation: CASSLNGGASTDTQYF.

The genes are TRBV4-3 and TRBJ2-2; a possible D gene is TRBD1 (6 bases). The CDR3 extends over 15 amino acids. CDR1 and CDR2 from the germline V gene are LGHNA and YSLEER. The V gene lost 0 bases and the J gene lost 4 bases, with 9 bases spanning the gap. CDR3 DNA: TGCGCCAGCAGCCAAGATGGGGGCGTCACCGGGGAGCTGTTTTTT. As protein: CASSQDGGVTGELFF.

J is TRBJ2-5 and V is TRBV5-6; 9 bases match TRBD2. Trimming took 4 bases from V and 4 from J; bases not matched to a gene: 5. Per the germline V gene, CDR1 is SGHDT and CDR2 is YYEEEE. The CDR3 sequence is 14 residues long. CDR3 protein: CASSGGSGRETQYF. Written as DNA, the CDR3 is TGTGCCAGCAGCGGGGGTAGCGGGAGAGAGACCCAGTACTTC.

The chain links TRBV2 to TRBJ2-5, with 12 bases lining up with TRBD2. The V gene's germline CDR1 is SNHLY and CDR2 FYNNEI. The CDR3 extends over 16 amino acids. After removal of 5 bases from V and 0 bases from J, the junction contained 4 bases not matched to a gene. CDR3 nucleotide sequence: TGTGCCAGCAGTTCCACTAGCGGGGGGTACCAAGAGACCCAGTACTTC. This codes for CASSSTSGGYQETQYF.

This clone was found a few times. The chain employs TRBV29-1 and TRBJ2-5; D uncertain. The length of the CDR3 is 14 residues. V gave up 5 bases and J gave up 2 bases, with 15 bases separating them. Germline values: CDR1 SQVTM, CDR2 ANQGSEA. For the CDR3, the DNA is TGCAGCGTTAGCAAGATCGACAAGCAAGAGACCCAGTACTTC. This translates into CSVSKIDKQETQYF.